This T cell receptor (beta chain) was identified during a study of human T cells and chemical hapten exposure. Study-wide context: Small volume differences among pooled libraries mainly caused per-sample TCR yield variation.

This clonotype occurred a few times. Its specificity is unknown. Points from the study as a whole: The number of TCRs above 1 in 1000 frequency did not change after DPC sensitization. All donors were alopecia patients, so their immunity may differ from that of healthy people.

In the study's own analysis: Samples held a median of around 92,000 TCRs, range about 20,000–690,600. TCRdb processed the RACE reads anew with MiXCR; each CDR3 protein has one entry. TCRdb assigned the V and J calls; the authors' analysis was not used. This table holds some 360,000 distinct CDR3 sequences, about 5.1% found once. CDR1 DFQATT and CDR2 SNEGSKA come from the germline V gene (reference sequence). V was shortened by 4 bases and J by 1 base, with 16 bases between the two germline ends. CDR3 size: 15 residues. This sample's time point: pre-sensitization, week 0. Treatment denoted: therapeutic diphenylcyclopropenone sensitization with weekly scalp DPC.

The receptor was derived from a woman in her 50s with alopecia areata. Some clones in this sample may be carry-over from other donors' samples. The source was whole blood, collected in connection with sensitization to the hapten diphenylcyclopropenone (DPC). The chain uses TRBV20-1 and TRBJ1-1, with D tentatively TRBD1 (6 bases). The CDR3 here is CSAKIWGTTNTEAFF. The DNA for the CDR3 is TGCAGTGCTAAAATTTGGGGGACAACGAACACTGAAGCTTTCTTT.